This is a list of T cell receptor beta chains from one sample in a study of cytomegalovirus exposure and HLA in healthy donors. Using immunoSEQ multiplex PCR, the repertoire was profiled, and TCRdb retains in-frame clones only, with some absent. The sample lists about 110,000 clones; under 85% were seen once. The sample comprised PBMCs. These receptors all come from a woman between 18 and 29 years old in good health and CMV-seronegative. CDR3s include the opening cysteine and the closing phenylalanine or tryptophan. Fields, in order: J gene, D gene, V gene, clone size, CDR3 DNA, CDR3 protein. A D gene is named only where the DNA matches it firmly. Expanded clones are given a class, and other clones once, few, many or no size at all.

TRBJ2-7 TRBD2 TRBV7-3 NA TGTGCCAGCAGCTACCCCTGGGCGGGGGGACCAATTGCCTACGAGCAGTACTTC CASSYPWAGGPIAYEQYF
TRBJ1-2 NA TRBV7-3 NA TGTGCCAGCAGCCCACAGCCCGCGGGGTATGGCTACACCTTC CASSPQPAGYGYTF
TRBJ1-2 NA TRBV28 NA TGTGCCAGCAGTTTAACAGGGAGTGGCTACACCTTC CASSLTGSGYTF
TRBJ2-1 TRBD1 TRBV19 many TGTGCCAGTAGTGGACAGGGGGCTAGCGATGAGCAGTTCTTC CASSGQGASDEQFF
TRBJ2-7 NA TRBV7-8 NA TGTGCCAGCAGCCCCTCGGGAGCCTACGAGCAGTACTTC CASSPSGAYEQYF
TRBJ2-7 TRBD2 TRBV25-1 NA TGTGCCAGCAGTGAATATCGATCTAGCGGGGGATCCGAGCAGTACTTC CASSEYRSSGGSEQYF
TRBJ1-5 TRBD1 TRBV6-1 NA TGTGCCAGCAGCGCCACAGGGGGCTATCAGCCCCAGCATTTT CASSATGGYQPQHF
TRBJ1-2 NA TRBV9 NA TGTGCCAGCAGCGTAGTCTCTGTTTATGGCTACACCTTC CASSVVSVYGYTF
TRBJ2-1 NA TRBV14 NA TGTGCCAGCAGCCAAAATACACAATACAATGAGCAGTTCTTC CASSQNTQYNEQFF
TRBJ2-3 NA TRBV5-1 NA TGCGCCAGCAGGGTGGAGCAGGATACGCAGTATTTT CASRVEQDTQYF
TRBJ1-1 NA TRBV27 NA TGTGCCAGCAGTTTAAGGCGGGGGATGATCACTGAAGCTTTCTTT CASSLRRGMITEAFF
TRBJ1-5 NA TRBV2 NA TGTGCCAGCAGACAATCAGGGTCCTTTTGGCCCCAGCATTTT CASRQSGSFWPQHF
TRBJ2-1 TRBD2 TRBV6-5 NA TGTGCCAGCAGCAGACTAGCGGGGGGCTACAATGAGCAGTTCTTC CASSRLAGGYNEQFF
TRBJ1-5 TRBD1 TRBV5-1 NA TGCGCCAGCAGCCCGGGGGACAGTGCCTATAGCAATCAGCCCCAGCATTTT CASSPGDSAYSNQPQHF
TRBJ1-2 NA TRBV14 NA TGTGCCAGCAGCCAAGGCCCTGAGAGTTTCCGTGGCTACACCTTC CASSQGPESFRGYTF
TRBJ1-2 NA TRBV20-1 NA TGCAGTGCTAACTACAGGGATGGCTACACCTTC CSANYRDGYTF
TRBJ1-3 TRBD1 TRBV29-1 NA TGCAGCGGCTTAACAGGGGCTGGAAACACCATATATTTT CSGLTGAGNTIYF
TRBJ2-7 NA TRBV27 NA TGTGCCAGCAGTCCGAGCTCCTACGAGCAGTACTTC CASSPSSYEQYF
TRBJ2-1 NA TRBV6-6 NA TGTGCCAGCAGCCGCTCGTATAGTTCCTACAATGAGCAGTTCTTC CASSRSYSSYNEQFF
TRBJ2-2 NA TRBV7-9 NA TGTGCCAGCAGCCAAGGGGGCACCGGGGAGCTGTTTTTT CASSQGGTGELFF
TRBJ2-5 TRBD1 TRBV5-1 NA TGCGCCAGCAGCTTGCTCGGTGGCAGGGGGGAGACCCAGTACTTC CASSLLGGRGETQYF
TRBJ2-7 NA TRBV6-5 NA TGTGCCAGCAGCCGGATCTCTCCGGCGGACGAGCAGTACTTC CASSRISPADEQYF
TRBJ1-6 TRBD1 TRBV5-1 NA TGCGCCAGCAGCCCGGAAGGGACAGATAATTCACCCCTCCACTTT CASSPEGTDNSPLHF
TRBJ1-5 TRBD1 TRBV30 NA TGTGCCTGGAGCGGGGCCGGGACAGGGGGCGCACAGCCCCAGCATTTT CAWSGAGTGGAQPQHF
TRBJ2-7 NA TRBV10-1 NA TGCGCCAGCAGTGATACGAGTTACTCACCTCAGCAGTACTTC CASSDTSYSPQQYF
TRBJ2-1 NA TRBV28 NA TGTGCCAGCAGCCCAAATACAGGGATCTCCTACAATGAGCAGTTCTTC CASSPNTGISYNEQFF
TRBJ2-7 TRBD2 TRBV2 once TGTGCCAGCAGTACCGATAGCGGGCAAAATATCTACGAGCAGTACTTC CASSTDSGQNIYEQYF
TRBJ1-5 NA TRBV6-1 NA TGTGCCAGCAGTGAAGCTACGGTGAGCAATCAGCCCCAGCATTTT CASSEATVSNQPQHF
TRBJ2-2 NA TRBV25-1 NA TGTGCCAGCAAGGAGCAGGGTTGGGAAAAGCTGTTTTTT CASKEQGWEKLFF
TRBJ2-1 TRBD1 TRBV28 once TGTGCCAGCAGTTTACGGACAGGGGGCGATTATGAGCAGTTCTTC CASSLRTGGDYEQFF
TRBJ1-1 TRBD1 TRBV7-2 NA TGTGCCAGCAGCCCCCGGGACAGACTCATGAACACTGAAGCTTTCTTT CASSPRDRLMNTEAFF
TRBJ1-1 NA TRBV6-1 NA TGTGCCAGCAGTGAAATAGCCGAGGGCACTGAAGCTTTCTTT CASSEIAEGTEAFF
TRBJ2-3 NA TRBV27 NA TGTGCCAGCAGTTTATCGATTCTACGGGCAGATACGCAGTATTTT CASSLSILRADTQYF
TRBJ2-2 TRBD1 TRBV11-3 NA TGTGCCAGCAGCCAATGGGGACAGGGGGCCGGGGAGCTGTTTTTT CASSQWGQGAGELFF
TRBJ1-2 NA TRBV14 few TGTGCCAGCAGCCCGTCTAGGGGGACCGGCTATGGCTACACCTTC CASSPSRGTGYGYTF
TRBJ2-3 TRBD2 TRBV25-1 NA TGTGCCAGCAGCAACCAAGCGGGGACTACCAGAGATACGCAGTATTTT CASSNQAGTTRDTQYF